These 24 T cell receptor beta chains were all obtained from the same sample, sequenced in a study of blood T cell repertoires in COVID-19. Sequencing was performed with immunoSEQ multiplex PCR; in TCRdb, only in-frame clones are kept and a portion is missing. The sample carries about 250,000 clones, roughly four fifths recorded once. Sequencing was carried out using peripheral blood. These receptors were obtained from a person aged 70 to 85 with COVID-19, enrolled during active disease.

J is TRBJ2-7 and V is TRBV7-2; TRBD1 matches 8 bases. Germline assignment: CDR1 SGHTA and CDR2 FQGNSA. Trimming removed 7 bases from V and 4 bases from J; junction bases left unmatched: 3. The CDR3 has 12 residues. Here the CDR3 DNA reads TGTGCCAGCACGGACAGGGAATACGAGCAGTACTTC. Residues: CASTDREYEQYF.

The V call is TRBV7-2, the J call TRBJ1-5; D uncertain. The CDR3 length is 15 residues. CDR1 SGHTA and CDR2 FQGNSA come from the germline V gene. Trimming shortened V by 5 bases and J by 0 bases, and 11 bases separated the two germline ends. CDR3 in DNA: TGTGCCAGCAGCGTCGCGATTTATAGCAATCAGCCCCAGCATTTT. It codes for CASSVAIYSNQPQHF.

This chain joins TRBV28 and TRBJ2-7; D gene ambiguous. V lost 2 bases, J lost 0 bases, and 11 bases lay in between. CDR3 length: 15 amino acids. Germline CDR1 MDHEN, CDR2 SYDVKM. Here the CDR3 DNA reads TGTGCCAGCAGTTTACTCCCGGGTAGCTCCTACGAGCAGTACTTC. It specifies CASSLLPGSSYEQYF.

The sample holds a few counts of this clone. The chain combines TRBV30 with TRBJ2-3, with 8 bases lining up with TRBD2. Germline CDR1 is GTSNPN and CDR2 is SVGIG (reference sequence). CDR3 size: 15 residues. The junction had 7 bases not matched to a gene; V was cut back by 1 base and J by 4 bases. The CDR3 is CAWSARAGVADTQYF. CDR3 DNA: TGTGCCTGGAGTGCCCGAGCGGGAGTCGCAGATACGCAGTATTTT.

This clone was seen just once. The chain uses TRBV6-6 and TRBJ1-2, with D perhaps matching TRBD1 (6 bases). Germline lookup yields CDR1 MNHNY and CDR2 SVGAGI (reference sequence). The length of the CDR3 is 15 residues. V was shortened by 5 bases and J by 5 bases, with 18 bases between the two germline ends. The CDR3 reads CASSQGTPPSYGYTF. The CDR3 nucleotides are TGTGCCAGCAGTCAAGGGACACCTCCTTCGTATGGCTACACCTTC.

In its sample, this clone was seen once. This chain joins TRBV3-1 (or the pseudogene TRBV3-2) and TRBJ2-7; D possibly corresponds to TRBD1 (6 bases). CDR3 length equals 16 residues. V lost 0 bases, J lost 1 base, and 13 bases lay in between. Germline lookup yields CDR1 LGHDT and CDR2 YNNKEL (reference sequence). This CDR3 reads CASSQDTGQGSYEQYF. DNA of the CDR3: TGTGCCAGCAGCCAAGATACCGGGCAGGGGTCCTACGAGCAGTACTTC.

This rearrangement joins TRBV19 to TRBJ2-7; 13 bases line up with TRBD2. The CDR3 consists of 18 residues. V lost 4 bases to trimming and J lost 0 bases; unmatched junction nucleotides: 9. The germline V gene encodes CDR1 LNHDA and CDR2 SQIVND (reference sequence). CDR3 sequence (DNA): TGTGCCAGTAGTAGGGTGGGACTAGCGGGAAGGAGCTCCTACGAGCAGTACTTC. Encoded protein: CASSRVGLAGRSSYEQYF.

The CDR3 is CAHESGGNEKLFF. As DNA, the CDR3 is TGTGCCCACGAAAGTGGGGGGAATGAAAAACTGTTTTTT. The chain employs TRBV30 and TRBJ1-4, with TRBD1 as a possible D gene (5 bases). Trimming cost V 8 bases and J 5 bases, with 15 bases left between them. There are 13 residues in the CDR3. In germline, CDR1 is GTSNPN, CDR2 SVGIG (reference sequence).

The chain is built from TRBV27 and TRBJ2-2; maybe TRBD1 (6 bases). Per the germline V gene, CDR1 is MNHEY and CDR2 is SMNVEV (reference sequence). V was pared by 8 bases and J by 10 bases, with 17 bases between. CDR3 length equals 13 residues. The CDR3 here is CASHARPGAELFF. DNA of the CDR3: TGTGCCAGCCACGCCCGGCCAGGGGCGGAGCTGTTTTTT.

V is TRBV7-3 and J is TRBJ2-2, with 14 bases identical to TRBD2. The CDR3 covers 17 residues. The V gene end was trimmed by 5 bases and the J gene end by 2 bases; junction bases not matched to a gene: 4. Germline V gives CDR1 SGHTA, CDR2 FQGTGA. CDR3 coding DNA: TGTGCCAGCAGCAGCGGGACTAGCGGGGGTAACACCGGGGAGCTGTTTTTT. Encoded protein: CASSSGTSGGNTGELFF.

V gene TRBV6-6 combines with J gene TRBJ2-7; 8 bases are shared with TRBD2. The V and J ends lost 8 bases and 1 base, in that order; junction bases with no gene match: 7. The germline V gene encodes CDR1 MNHNY and CDR2 SVGAGI (reference sequence). The CDR3 contains 14 residues. The CDR3 reads CASGLAGGSYEQYF. Written as DNA, the CDR3 is TGTGCCAGCGGTTTGGCGGGGGGATCCTACGAGCAGTACTTC.

The chain carries TRBV2 and TRBJ1-2; no definite D call. Germline V gives CDR1 SNHLY, CDR2 FYNNEI. This CDR3 region has 13 residues. Deletions cut 4 bases from V and 2 bases from J, with 8 bases between. The CDR3 spells CASSGVGNYGYTF. The CDR3 nucleotides are TGTGCCAGCAGTGGGGTCGGGAACTATGGCTACACCTTC.

The chain joins TRBV6-6 to TRBJ2-3, with 9 bases fitting TRBD2. The CDR3 spans 15 residues. Germline CDR1 MNHNY, CDR2 SVGAGI (reference sequence). Germline trimming cut 5 bases from V and 4 bases from J; bases unmatched to any gene: 7. The CDR3 loop is CASSGIAGVADTQYF. For the CDR3, the DNA is TGTGCCAGCAGTGGGATAGCGGGAGTGGCAGATACGCAGTATTTT.

V is TRBV3-1 (or the pseudogene TRBV3-2) and J is TRBJ2-1; TRBD2 agrees at 12 bases. The V and J ends lost 2 bases and 3 bases, in that order; junction bases with no gene match: 17. CDR1 is LGHDT, CDR2 YNNKEL, per germline (reference sequence). The CDR3 spans 21 residues. CDR3 in amino acids: CASSQSPLAGGPAPVYNEQFF. The DNA for the CDR3 is TGTGCCAGCAGCCAATCCCCGCTAGCGGGAGGGCCGGCGCCGGTCTACAATGAGCAGTTCTTC.

The rearrangement joins TRBV28 to TRBJ2-3; D is uncertain. The CDR3 loop spans 15 amino acids. Germline V gene lookup returns CDR1 MDHEN and CDR2 SYDVKM. Trimming shortened V by 8 bases and J by 2 bases, and 17 bases separated the two germline ends. The CDR3 region is CASLSLFGATDTQYF. CDR3 sequence (DNA): TGTGCCAGCTTGTCACTCTTTGGTGCCACAGATACGCAGTATTTT.

V and J are TRBV7-8 and TRBJ2-1; tentative D call: TRBD2 (7 bases). The CDR3 runs 15 residues. CDR1 is SGHVS and CDR2 is FQNEAQ in the germline V gene. V was shortened by 6 bases and J by 5 bases, with 17 bases between the two germline ends. CDR3 amino acids: CASRQVGGDNNEQFF. Here the CDR3 DNA reads TGTGCCAGCAGGCAGGTGGGGGGGGACAACAATGAGCAGTTCTTC.

The chain is built from TRBV7-2 and TRBJ1-3; D remains ambiguous. V shed 3 bases and J shed 0 bases, with 9 bases lying between them. The germline gives CDR1 SGHTA, CDR2 FQGNSA. The CDR3 runs to 15 residues. CDR3 sequence: CASSLGASSGNTIYF. CDR3 in DNA: TGTGCCAGCAGCTTGGGCGCAAGCTCTGGAAACACCATATATTTT.

V and J are TRBV5-8 and TRBJ1-4, with D uncertain. Per germline, CDR1 SGHTS and CDR2 YDEGEE. The V gene lost 0 bases and the J gene lost 0 bases, with 6 bases spanning the gap. This CDR3 is built from 15 residues. The CDR3 DNA is TGTGCCAGCAGCTTGGCCGCAGCAACTAATGAAAAACTGTTTTTT. It encodes CASSLAAATNEKLFF.

This chain uses TRBV4-2 with TRBJ1-3; D gene ambiguous. V was shortened by 4 bases and J by 2 bases, with 12 bases between the two germline ends. CDR1 LGHNA and CDR2 YNFKEQ come from the germline V gene. The CDR3 sequence is 15 residues long. The CDR3 region is CASSRERRAGNTIYF. In DNA, the CDR3 is TGTGCCAGCAGCCGAGAAAGGAGGGCTGGAAACACCATATATTTT.

The count of this clone is one. V and J are TRBV27 and TRBJ2-2; D might be TRBD1 (6 bases). V was clipped by 6 bases and J by 0 bases, with 11 bases between them. The CDR3 runs to 15 residues. In germline, CDR1 is MNHEY, CDR2 SMNVEV (reference sequence). DNA of the CDR3: TGTGCCAGCAGAATGGGGGCTGCGAACACCGGGGAGCTGTTTTTT. Amino acids: CASRMGAANTGELFF.

V gene TRBV28 combines with J gene TRBJ2-2; maybe TRBD1 (5 bases). V shed 3 bases and J shed 8 bases, with 19 bases lying between them. The CDR3 runs to 16 residues. CDR1 is MDHEN and CDR2 is SYDVKM in the germline V gene. CDR3 protein: CASSLGPLLNLGELFF. The CDR3 nucleotides read TGTGCCAGCAGTTTGGGGCCGCTGCTGAATTTGGGGGAGCTGTTTTTT.

This clone was observed once. This chain connects TRBV19 to TRBJ2-1; 9 nucleotides agree with TRBD2. Unmatched junction bases numbered 13, after V lost 6 bases and J lost 10 bases. The CDR3 loop spans 15 amino acids. Germline assignment: CDR1 LNHDA and CDR2 SQIVND (reference sequence). CDR3 DNA sequence: TGTGCCAGTAGCCCTAGCGGGGTGAAGCTCGGCGAGCAGTTCTTC. It specifies CASSPSGVKLGEQFF.

The V gene is TRBV29-1, the J gene TRBJ2-5, with TRBD2 matching 8 bases. Germline V lookup: CDR1 SQVTM, CDR2 ANQGSEA. The CDR3 is made up of 12 amino acids. The ends lost 7 bases at V and 5 bases at J; junction bases unmatched: 6. CDR3 nucleotide sequence: TGCAGCGCGGGGGGGGCCCGGGAGACCCAGTACTTC. It yields the protein CSAGGARETQYF.

This chain connects TRBV28 to TRBJ1-1; D is uncertain. This CDR3 is 14 amino acids long. The ends were cut back, 6 bases at V and 10 bases at J, with 21 bases in the middle. From germline, CDR1 is MDHEN and CDR2 SYDVKM. The CDR3 reads CASRETTSVGRAFF. The DNA for the CDR3 is TGTGCCAGCAGAGAAACCACTTCGGTCGGTCGAGCTTTCTTT. Full variable domain (outside the CDR3, taken from reference TRBV28 and TRBJ1-1): DVKVTQSSRYLVKRTGEKVFLECVQDMDHENMFWYRQDPGLGLRLIYFSYDVKMKEKGDIPEGYSVSREKKERFSLILESASTNQTSMYLCASRETTSVGRAFFGQGTRLTVV.